The clone carrying this TCR beta chain has just a few counts. Antigen specificity is unknown. MiXCR, run by TCRdb on the reads, gives a single entry per CDR3 protein. In the table there are approximately 770,000 distinct CDR3 sequences, roughly 29% of which are singletons. This sample is part of a study of T cell repertoires in cytomegalovirus infection. Between the trimmed V and J ends, which lost 5 bases and 10 bases, there was a span of 11 bases. This CDR3 is built from 11 residues. Germline V gives CDR1 LGHNT, CDR2 FRNRAP. This receptor was obtained from a human donor in good health (CMV status not recorded). Some clones in this sample may be carry-over from other donors' samples. The V call is TRBV12-5, the J call TRBJ1-1; D not resolved. The sequenced sample was cultured CD8+ T cells from PBMCs, obtained from culture after CMV antigen stimulation. CDR3 in DNA: TGTGCTAGTGGTGTACCACTGGGAGCTTTCTTT. Its translation is CASGVPLGAFF.